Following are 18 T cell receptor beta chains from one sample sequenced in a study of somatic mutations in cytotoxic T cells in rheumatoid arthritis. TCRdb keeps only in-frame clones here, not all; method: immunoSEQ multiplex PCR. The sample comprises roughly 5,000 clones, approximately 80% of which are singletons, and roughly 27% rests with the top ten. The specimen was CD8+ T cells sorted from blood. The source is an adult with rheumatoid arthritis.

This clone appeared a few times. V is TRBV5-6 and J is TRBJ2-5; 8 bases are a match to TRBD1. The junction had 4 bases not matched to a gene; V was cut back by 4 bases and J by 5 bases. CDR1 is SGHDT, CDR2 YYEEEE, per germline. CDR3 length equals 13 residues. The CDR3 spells CASSGTGRETQYF. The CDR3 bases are TGTGCCAGCAGCGGGACAGGCCGGGAGACCCAGTACTTC.

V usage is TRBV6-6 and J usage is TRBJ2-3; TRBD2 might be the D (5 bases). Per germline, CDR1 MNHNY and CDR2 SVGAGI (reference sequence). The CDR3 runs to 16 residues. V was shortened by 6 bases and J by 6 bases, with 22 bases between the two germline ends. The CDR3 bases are TGTGCCAGCAGAGACGAACCCCCACGGGGTTTGGATACGCAGTATTTT. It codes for CASRDEPPRGLDTQYF.

The CDR3 sequence: CASSPRNLNSRANTEAFF. The CDR3 coding sequence is TGTGCCAGCAGCCCACGGAACTTAAACAGCCGGGCCAACACTGAAGCTTTCTTT. The chain links TRBV7-2 to TRBJ1-1; D ambiguous. Germline V gene lookup returns CDR1 SGHTA and CDR2 FQGNSA. The germline V and J ends were trimmed by 5 bases and 2 bases, with 24 bases remaining between them. This CDR3 region has 18 residues.

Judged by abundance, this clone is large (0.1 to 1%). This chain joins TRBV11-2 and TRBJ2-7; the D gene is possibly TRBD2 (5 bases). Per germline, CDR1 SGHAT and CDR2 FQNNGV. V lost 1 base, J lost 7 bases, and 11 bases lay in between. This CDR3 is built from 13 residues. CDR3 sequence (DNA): TGTGCCAGCAGCTTAGGGGGTACGGGAGAGCAGTACTTC. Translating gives CASSLGGTGEQYF.

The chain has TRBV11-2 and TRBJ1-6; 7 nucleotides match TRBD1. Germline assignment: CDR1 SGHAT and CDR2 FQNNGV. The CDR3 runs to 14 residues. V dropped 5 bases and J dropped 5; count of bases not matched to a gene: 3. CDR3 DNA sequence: TGTGCCAGCAGCCACAGGGGAAATAATTCACCCCTCCACTTT. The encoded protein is CASSHRGNNSPLHF.

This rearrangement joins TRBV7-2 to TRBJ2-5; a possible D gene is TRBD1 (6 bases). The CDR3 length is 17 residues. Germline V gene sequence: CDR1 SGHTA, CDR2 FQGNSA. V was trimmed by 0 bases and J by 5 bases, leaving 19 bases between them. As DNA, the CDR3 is TGTGCCAGCAGCTTAGCGTTCACAGGGAGTTTGCGGGAGACCCAGTACTTC. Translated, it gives CASSLAFTGSLRETQYF.

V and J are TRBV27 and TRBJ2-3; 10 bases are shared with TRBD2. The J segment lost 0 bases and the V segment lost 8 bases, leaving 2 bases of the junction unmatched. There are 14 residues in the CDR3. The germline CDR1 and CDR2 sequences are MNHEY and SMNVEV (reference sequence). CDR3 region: CASRAGGSTDTQYF. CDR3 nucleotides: TGTGCCAGCCGAGCGGGGGGGAGCACAGATACGCAGTATTTT.

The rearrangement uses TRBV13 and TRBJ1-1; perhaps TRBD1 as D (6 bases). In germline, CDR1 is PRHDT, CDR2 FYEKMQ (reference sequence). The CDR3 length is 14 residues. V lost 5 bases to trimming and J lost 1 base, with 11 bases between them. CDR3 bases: TGTGCCAGCAGCCGCGGACAGTGGAACACTGAAGCTTTCTTT. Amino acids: CASSRGQWNTEAFF.

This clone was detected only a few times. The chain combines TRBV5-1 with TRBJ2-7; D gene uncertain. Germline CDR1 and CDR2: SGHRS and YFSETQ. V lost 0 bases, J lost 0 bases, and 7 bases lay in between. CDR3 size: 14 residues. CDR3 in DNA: TGCGCCAGCAGCTTGGTAGGCGGCTCCTACGAGCAGTACTTC. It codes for CASSLVGGSYEQYF.

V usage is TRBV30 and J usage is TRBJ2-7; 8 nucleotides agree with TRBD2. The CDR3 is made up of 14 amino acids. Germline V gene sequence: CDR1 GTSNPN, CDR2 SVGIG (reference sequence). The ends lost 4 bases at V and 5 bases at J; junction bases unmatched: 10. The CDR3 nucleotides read TGTGCCTGGATGAATGGAGCGGGGGTGAACGAGCAGTACTTC. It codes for CAWMNGAGVNEQYF.

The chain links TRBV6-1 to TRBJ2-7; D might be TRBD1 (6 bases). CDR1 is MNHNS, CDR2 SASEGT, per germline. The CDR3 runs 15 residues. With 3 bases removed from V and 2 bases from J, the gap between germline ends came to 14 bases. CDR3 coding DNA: TGTGCCAGCAGTGACCCGGGTACAGGGCCCTACGAGCAGTACTTC. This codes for CASSDPGTGPYEQYF.

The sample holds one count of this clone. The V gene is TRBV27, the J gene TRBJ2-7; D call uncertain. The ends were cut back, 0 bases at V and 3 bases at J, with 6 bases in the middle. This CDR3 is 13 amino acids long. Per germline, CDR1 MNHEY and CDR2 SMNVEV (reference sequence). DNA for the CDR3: TGTGCCAGCAGTTTATCTCCGTTCTACGAGCAGTACTTC. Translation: CASSLSPFYEQYF.

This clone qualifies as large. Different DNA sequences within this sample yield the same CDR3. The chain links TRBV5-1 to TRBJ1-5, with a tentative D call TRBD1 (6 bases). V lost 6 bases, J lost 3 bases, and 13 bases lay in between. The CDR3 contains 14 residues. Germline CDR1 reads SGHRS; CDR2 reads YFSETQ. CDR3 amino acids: CASKGEGSNQPQHF. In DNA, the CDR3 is TGCGCCAGCAAGGGGGAAGGTTCCAATCAGCCCCAGCATTTT.

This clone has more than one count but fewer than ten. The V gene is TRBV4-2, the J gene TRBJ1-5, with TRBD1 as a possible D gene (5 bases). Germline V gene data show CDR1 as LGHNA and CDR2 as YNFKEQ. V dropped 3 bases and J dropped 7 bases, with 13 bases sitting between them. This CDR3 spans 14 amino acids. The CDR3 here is CASSHVVGEQPQHF. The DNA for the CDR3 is TGTGCCAGCAGCCATGTCGTGGGGGAACAGCCCCAGCATTTT.

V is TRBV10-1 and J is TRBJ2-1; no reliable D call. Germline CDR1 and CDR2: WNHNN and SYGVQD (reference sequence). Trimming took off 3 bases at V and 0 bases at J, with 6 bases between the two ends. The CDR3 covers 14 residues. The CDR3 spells CASSDPSSYNEQFF. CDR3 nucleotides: TGCGCCAGCAGTGACCCTAGCTCCTACAATGAGCAGTTCTTC.

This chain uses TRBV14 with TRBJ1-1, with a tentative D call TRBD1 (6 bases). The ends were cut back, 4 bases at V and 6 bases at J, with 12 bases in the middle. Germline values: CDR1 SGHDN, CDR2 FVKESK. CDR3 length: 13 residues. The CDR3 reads CASSPLQGAEAFF. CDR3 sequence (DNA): TGTGCCAGCAGCCCTTTACAGGGCGCTGAAGCTTTCTTT.

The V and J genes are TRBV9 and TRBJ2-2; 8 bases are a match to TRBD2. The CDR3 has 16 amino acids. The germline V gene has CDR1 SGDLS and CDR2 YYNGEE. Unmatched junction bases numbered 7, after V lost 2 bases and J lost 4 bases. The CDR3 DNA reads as TGTGCCAGCAGCGTTCCGGGACTAGAGGGCACCGGGGAGCTGTTTTTT. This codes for CASSVPGLEGTGELFF.

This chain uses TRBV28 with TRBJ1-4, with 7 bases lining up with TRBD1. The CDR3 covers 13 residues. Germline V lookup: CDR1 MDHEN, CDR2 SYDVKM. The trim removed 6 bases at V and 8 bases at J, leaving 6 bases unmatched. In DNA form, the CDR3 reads TGTGCCAGCAGGAGACAGGGACGGGAAAAACTGTTTTTT. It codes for CASRRQGREKLFF.